This entry describes one T cell receptor (beta chain). Antigen specificity is unknown. The V gene's germline CDR1 is SGHRS and CDR2 YFSETQ. This CDR3 has 15 amino acids. V was clipped by 0 bases and J by 9 bases; unmatched bases: 5. The data belong to a study of cytomegalovirus exposure and HLA in healthy donors. In the study overall: Of the donors genotyped, a few hundred in all, about 82% fell in the Caucasian-associated ancestry cluster. Study-wide results and limits: Rarity marked most TCR sequences, yet some public TCRs occurred in many donors. Per published reports, the classifier diagnosed cytomegalovirus status with high specificity and sensitivity.

Primers: 60 Vbeta forward and 13 Jbeta reverse. This table comes from immunoSEQ multiplex PCR, and its TCRdb copy is limited to in-frame clones, with some not included. This sample carries 180,000 or so clones, roughly 80% of them seen once, and the ten largest clones take 6.5%. The sequenced sample was PBMCs. V usage is TRBV5-1 and J usage is TRBJ2-1, with 11 bases lining up with TRBD2. The clonotype comes from a woman between 50 and 59 years old in good health and CMV-seropositive. CDR3 in DNA: TGCGCCAGCAGCTTGGAGCTAGCGGGGGGAGGTGAGCAGTTCTTC. Translating gives CASSLELAGGGEQFF.